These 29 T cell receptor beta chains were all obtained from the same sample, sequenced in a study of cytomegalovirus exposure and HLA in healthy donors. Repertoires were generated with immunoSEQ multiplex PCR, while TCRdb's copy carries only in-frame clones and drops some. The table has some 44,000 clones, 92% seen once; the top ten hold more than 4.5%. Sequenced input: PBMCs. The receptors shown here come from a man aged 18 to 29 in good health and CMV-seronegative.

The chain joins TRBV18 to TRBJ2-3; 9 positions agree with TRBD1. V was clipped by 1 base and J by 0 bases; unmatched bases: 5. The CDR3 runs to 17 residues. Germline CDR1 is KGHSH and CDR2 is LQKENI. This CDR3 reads CASSPQRTGASTDTQYF. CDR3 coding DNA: TGTGCCAGCTCACCACAGAGGACAGGGGCGAGCACAGATACGCAGTATTTT.

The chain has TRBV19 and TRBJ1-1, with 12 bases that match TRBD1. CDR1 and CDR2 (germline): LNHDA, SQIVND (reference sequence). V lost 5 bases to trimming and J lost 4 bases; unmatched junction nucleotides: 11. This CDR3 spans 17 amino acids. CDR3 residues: CASSVSGTGGRGTEAFF. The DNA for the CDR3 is TGTGCCAGTAGTGTCTCCGGGACAGGGGGCAGAGGCACTGAAGCTTTCTTT.

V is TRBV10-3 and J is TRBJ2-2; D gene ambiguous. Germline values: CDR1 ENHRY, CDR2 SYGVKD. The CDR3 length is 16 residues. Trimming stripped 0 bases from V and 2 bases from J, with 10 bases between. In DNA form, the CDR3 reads TGTGCCATCAGTGAGTCAAGTATACTTAACACCGGGGAGCTGTTTTTT. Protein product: CAISESSILNTGELFF.

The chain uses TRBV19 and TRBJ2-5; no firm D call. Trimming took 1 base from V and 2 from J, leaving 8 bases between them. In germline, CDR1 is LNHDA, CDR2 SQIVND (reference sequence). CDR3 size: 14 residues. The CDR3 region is CASSIVGYQETQYF. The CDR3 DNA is TGTGCCAGTAGTATAGTCGGGTATCAAGAGACCCAGTACTTC.

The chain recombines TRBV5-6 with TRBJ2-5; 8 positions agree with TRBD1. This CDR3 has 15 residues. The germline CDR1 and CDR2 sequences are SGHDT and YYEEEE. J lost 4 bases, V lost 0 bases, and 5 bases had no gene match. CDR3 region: CASSLVDRGGETQYF. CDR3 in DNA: TGTGCCAGCAGCTTGGTAGACAGGGGAGGAGAGACCCAGTACTTC.

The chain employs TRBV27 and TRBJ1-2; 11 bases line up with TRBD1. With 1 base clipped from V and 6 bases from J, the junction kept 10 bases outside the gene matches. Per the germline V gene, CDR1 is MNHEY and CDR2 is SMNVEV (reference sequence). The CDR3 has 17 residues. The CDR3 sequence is CASSLFRTGGASHGYTF. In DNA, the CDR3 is TGTGCCAGCAGTTTATTCAGGACAGGGGGCGCTTCACATGGCTACACCTTC.

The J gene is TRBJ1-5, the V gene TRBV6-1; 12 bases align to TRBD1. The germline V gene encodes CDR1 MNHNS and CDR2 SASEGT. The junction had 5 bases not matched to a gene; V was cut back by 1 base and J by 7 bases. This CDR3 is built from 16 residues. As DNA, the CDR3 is TGTGCCAGCAGTGAAGAAGGGGGGACAGGGGGCCAGCCCCAGCATTTT. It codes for CASSEEGGTGGQPQHF.

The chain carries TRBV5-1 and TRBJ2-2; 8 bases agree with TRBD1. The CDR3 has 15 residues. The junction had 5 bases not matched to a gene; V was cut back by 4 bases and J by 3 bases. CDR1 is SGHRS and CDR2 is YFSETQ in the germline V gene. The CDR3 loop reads CASSSMTGDTGELFF. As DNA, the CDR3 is TGCGCCAGCAGCAGTATGACAGGGGACACCGGGGAGCTGTTTTTT.

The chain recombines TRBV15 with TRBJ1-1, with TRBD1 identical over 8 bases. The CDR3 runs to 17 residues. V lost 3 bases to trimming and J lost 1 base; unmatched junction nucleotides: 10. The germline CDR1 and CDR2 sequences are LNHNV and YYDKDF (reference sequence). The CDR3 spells CATSSLKTGEKNTEAFF. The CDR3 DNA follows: TGTGCCACCAGCAGCCTTAAGACAGGGGAAAAGAACACTGAAGCTTTCTTT. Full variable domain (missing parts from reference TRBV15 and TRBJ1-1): DAMVIQNPRYQVTQFGKPVTLSCSQTLNHNVMYWYQQKSSQAPKLLFHYYDKDFNNEADTPDNFQSRRPNTSFCFLDIRSPGLGDTAMYLCATSSLKTGEKNTEAFFGQGTRLTVV.

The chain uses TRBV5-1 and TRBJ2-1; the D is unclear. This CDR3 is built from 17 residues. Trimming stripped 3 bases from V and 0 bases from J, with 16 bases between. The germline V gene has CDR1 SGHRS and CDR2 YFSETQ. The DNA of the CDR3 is TGCGCCAGCAGCTCAAGGAGCGACGGCAGCTCCTACAATGAGCAGTTCTTC. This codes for CASSSRSDGSSYNEQFF.

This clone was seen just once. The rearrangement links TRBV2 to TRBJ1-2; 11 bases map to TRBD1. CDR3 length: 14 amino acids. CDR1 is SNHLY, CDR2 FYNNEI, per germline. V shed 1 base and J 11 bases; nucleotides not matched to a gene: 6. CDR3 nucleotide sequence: TGTGCCAGCAGTGAAGGGACAGGGGGCGGACTATACACCTTC. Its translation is CASSEGTGGGLYTF.

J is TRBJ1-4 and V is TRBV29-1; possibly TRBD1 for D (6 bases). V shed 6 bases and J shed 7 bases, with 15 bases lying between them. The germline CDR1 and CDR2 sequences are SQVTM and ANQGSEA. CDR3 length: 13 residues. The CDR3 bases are TGCAGCGTGTTGGGGGGGCGGGGTGAAAAACTGTTTTTT. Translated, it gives CSVLGGRGEKLFF.

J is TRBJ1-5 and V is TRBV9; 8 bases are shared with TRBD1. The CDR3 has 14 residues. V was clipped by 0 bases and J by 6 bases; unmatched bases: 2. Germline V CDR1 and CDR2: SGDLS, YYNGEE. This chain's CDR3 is CASSVGTGLQPQHF. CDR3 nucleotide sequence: TGTGCCAGCAGCGTAGGGACAGGGCTTCAGCCCCAGCATTTT.

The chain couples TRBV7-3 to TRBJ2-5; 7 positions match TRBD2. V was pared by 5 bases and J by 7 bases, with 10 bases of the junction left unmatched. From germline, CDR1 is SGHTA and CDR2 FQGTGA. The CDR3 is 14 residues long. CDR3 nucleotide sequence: TGTGCCAGCAGCAAAAGCACTAGCGTGGGGACCCAGTACTTC. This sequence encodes CASSKSTSVGTQYF. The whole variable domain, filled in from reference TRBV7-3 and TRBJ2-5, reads GAGVSQTPSNKVTEKGKYVELRCDPISGHTALYWYRQSLGQGPEFLIYFQGTGAADDSGLPNDRFFAVRPEGSVSTLKIQRTERGDSAVYLCASSKSTSVGTQYFGPGTRLLVL.

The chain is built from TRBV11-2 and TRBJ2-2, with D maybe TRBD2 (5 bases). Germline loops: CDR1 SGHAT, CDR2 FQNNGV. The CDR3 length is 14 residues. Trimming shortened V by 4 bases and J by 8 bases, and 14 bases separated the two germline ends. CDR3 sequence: CASSSPGWRGELFF. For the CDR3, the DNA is TGTGCCAGCAGCTCCCCCGGGTGGAGGGGGGAGCTGTTTTTT.

The CDR3 region is CASTRGDRDTGELFF. The CDR3 bases are TGTGCCAGTACCCGCGGGGACAGAGACACCGGGGAGCTGTTTTTT. The chain carries TRBV19 and TRBJ2-2, with D maybe TRBD1 (7 bases). This CDR3 has 15 residues. CDR1 and CDR2 from the germline V gene are LNHDA and SQIVND (reference sequence). Trimming removed 7 bases at V and 3 bases at J, with 15 bases between.

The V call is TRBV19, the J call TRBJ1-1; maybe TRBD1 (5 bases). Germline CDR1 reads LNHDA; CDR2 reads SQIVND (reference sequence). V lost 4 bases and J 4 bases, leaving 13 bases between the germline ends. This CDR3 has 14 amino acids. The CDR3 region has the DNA TGTGCCAGTAGTACCACAGGATCAGTCACTGAAGCTTTCTTT. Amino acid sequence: CASSTTGSVTEAFF.

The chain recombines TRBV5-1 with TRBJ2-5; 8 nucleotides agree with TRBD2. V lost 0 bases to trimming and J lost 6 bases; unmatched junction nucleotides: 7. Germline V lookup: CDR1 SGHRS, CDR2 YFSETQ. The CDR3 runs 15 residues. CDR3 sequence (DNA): TGCGCCAGCAGCTTGGAGGGGACTAGGAGTCAGACCCAGTACTTC. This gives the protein CASSLEGTRSQTQYF.

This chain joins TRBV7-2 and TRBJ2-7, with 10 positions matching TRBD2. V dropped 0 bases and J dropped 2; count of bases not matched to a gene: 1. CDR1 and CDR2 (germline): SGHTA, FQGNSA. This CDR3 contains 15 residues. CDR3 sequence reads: CASSLAGLATYEQYF. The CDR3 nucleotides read TGTGCCAGCAGCTTAGCGGGACTAGCGACCTACGAGCAGTACTTC.

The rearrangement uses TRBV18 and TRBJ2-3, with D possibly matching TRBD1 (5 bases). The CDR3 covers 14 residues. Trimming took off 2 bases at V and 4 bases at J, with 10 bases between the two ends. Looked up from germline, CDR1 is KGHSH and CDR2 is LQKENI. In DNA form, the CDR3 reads TGTGCCAGCTCACCAACAGGCAGGGCAGATACGCAGTATTTT. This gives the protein CASSPTGRADTQYF.

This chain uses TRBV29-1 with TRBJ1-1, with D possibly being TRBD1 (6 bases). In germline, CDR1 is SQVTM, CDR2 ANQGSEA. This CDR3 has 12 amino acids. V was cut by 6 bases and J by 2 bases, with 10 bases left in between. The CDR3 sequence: CSVPQGNTEAFF. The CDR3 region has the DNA TGCAGCGTGCCACAGGGTAACACTGAAGCTTTCTTT.

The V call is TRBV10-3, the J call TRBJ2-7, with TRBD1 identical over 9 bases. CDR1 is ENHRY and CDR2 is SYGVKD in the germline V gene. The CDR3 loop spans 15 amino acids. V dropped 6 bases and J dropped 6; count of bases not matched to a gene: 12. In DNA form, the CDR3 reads TGTGCCATCAGCGCGACACGGACAGGGGTGTCCGAGCAGTACTTC. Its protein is CAISATRTGVSEQYF.

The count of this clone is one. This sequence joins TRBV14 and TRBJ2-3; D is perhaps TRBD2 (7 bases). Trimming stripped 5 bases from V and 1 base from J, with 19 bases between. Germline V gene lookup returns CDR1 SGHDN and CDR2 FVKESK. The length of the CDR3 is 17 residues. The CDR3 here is CASSVRGGGAGTDTQYF. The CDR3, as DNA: TGTGCCAGCAGCGTTCGCGGTGGGGGGGCAGGCACAGATACGCAGTATTTT.

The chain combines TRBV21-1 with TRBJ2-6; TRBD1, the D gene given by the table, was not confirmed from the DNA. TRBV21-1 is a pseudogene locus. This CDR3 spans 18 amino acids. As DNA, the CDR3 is TGTGCCAGCAGCAACCGGGACAGGGGGTTCTCTGGGGCCAACGTCCTGACTTTC. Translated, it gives CASSNRDRGFSGANVLTF.

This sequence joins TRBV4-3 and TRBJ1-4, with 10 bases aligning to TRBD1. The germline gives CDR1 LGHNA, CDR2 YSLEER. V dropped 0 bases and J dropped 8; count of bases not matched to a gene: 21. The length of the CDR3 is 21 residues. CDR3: CASSQDLPGTGDAFSYEKLFF. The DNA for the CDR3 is TGCGCCAGCAGCCAAGATCTTCCCGGGACAGGGGATGCCTTTAGTTACGAAAAACTGTTTTTT.

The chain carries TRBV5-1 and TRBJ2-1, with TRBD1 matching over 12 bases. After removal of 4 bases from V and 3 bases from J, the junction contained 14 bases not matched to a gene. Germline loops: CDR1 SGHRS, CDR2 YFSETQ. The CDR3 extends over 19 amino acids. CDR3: CASSPTGTGGDLNYNEQFF. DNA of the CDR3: TGCGCCAGCAGCCCAACCGGGACAGGGGGCGATTTAAACTACAATGAGCAGTTCTTC. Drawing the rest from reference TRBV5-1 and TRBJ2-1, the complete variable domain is KAGVTQTPRYLIKTRGQQVTLSCSPISGHRSVSWYQQTPGQGLQFLFEYFSETQRNKGNFPGRFSGRQFSNSRSEMNVSTLELGDSALYLCASSPTGTGGDLNYNEQFFGPGTRLTVL.

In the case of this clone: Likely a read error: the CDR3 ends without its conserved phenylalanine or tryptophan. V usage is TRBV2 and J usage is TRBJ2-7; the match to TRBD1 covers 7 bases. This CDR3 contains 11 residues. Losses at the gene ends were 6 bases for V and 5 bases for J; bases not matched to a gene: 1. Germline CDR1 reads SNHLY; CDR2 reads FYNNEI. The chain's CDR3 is CASSDRDEQYL. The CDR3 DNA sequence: TGTGCCAGCAGCGACAGGGACGAGCAGTACCTC.

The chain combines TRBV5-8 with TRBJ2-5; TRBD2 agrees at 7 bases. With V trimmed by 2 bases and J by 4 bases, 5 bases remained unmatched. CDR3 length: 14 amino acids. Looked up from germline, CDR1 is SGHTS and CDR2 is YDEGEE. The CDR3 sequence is CASSLKRELETQYF. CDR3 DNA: TGTGCCAGCAGCTTAAAGCGGGAATTAGAGACCCAGTACTTC.

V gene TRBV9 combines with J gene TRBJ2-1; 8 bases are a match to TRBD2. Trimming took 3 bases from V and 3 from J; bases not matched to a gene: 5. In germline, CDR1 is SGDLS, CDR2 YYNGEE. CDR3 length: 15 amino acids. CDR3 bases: TGTGCCAGCAGCGCCAGCGGGGGTCTCTACAATGAGCAGTTCTTC. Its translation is CASSASGGLYNEQFF.